A single sample gave rise to the 3 T cell receptor beta chains below, sequenced in a study of blood T cells in healthy people across ages. Combining a sample-barcoded 5' primer with a J-beta primer mix, a second PCR ran for about 7 to 11 cycles. TCRdb re-analysed the 5' RACE reads in MiXCR, keeping a single row per CDR3 protein. The sample contains 660,000 or so distinct CDR3 sequences, under 70% of which appear only once. The material sequenced was blood. The receptors were gathered from a man aged 55 to 70 in good health.

This clonotype was observed a few times. The V call is TRBV5-1, the J call TRBJ2-1; TRBD2 matches at 12 bases. V lost 4 bases, J lost 6 bases, and 11 bases stayed unmatched. This CDR3 region has 17 residues. The germline V gene encodes CDR1 SGHRS and CDR2 YFSETQ. The DNA for the CDR3 is TGCGCCAGCAGCAGCACTAGCGGGGGGCCCGGGGGCAATGAGCAGTTCTTC. This encodes CASSSTSGGPGGNEQFF.

The gene calls are TRBV7-2 and TRBJ2-3; no firm D call. The germline V and J ends were trimmed by 5 bases and 5 bases, with 8 bases remaining between them. The CDR3 loop spans 12 amino acids. Germline CDR1 is SGHTA and CDR2 is FQGNSA. The CDR3 spells CASSAYIDTQYF. CDR3 bases: TGTGCCAGCAGCGCGTACATAGATACGCAGTATTTT.

The V gene is TRBV7-4, the J gene TRBJ2-7; D ambiguous. Deletions cut 2 bases from V and 1 base from J, with 9 bases between. This CDR3 region has 14 residues. Germline CDR1 and CDR2: SGHVT and SQSDAQ. The CDR3 DNA sequence: TGTGCCAGCAGCTTAATGGCGGAATCCTACGAGCAGTACTTC. Translation gives CASSLMAESYEQYF.